The sample holds a few counts of the clone carrying this T cell receptor (beta chain). Its antigen is not known. The data are from a study of blood T cells in healthy people across ages. Notes on the study in general: Researchers deemed the diversity estimates from one million T cells underestimates.

The germline V and J ends were trimmed by 4 bases and 4 bases, with 16 bases remaining between them. The CDR3 is 15 amino acids. Next came a second PCR, run for about 7 to 12 cycles, which used a sample-barcoded 5' primer along with a J-beta primer mix. TCRdb used MiXCR to reprocess the 5' RACE reads, holding one entry per CDR3 protein. There are 1.8 million or so distinct CDR3 sequences in the sample; 35% to 50% occur only once, and roughly 23% lies in the top ten. This sequence joins TRBV12-3 or TRBV12-4 and TRBJ1-2; D perhaps matches TRBD1 (6 bases). The sample was blood. This clonotype was sampled from a human donor in good health. CDR3 region: CASSSKRGAFYGYTF. The CDR3 DNA is TGTGCCAGCAGTTCCAAACGGGGGGCTTTCTATGGCTACACCTTC.